What follows describes a single T cell receptor (beta chain). What it recognizes is unknown. Clones were sequenced by immunoSEQ multiplex PCR, and TCRdb holds only the in-frame ones, with some missing. The data contain 25,000 to 30,000 clones, roughly 80% of them seen just once; the ten biggest clones take up 0.55% to 0.7%. The record originates from a study of PD-1 blockade in classical Hodgkin lymphoma. Study background: Every 2 weeks, patients had 3 mg/kg nivolumab intravenously. General observations from the study: Patients starting nivolumab under 1 year after ASCT were excluded. What caused the repertoire differences, perhaps disease activity or prior therapy, remains undefined.

The sample's time point: cycle 4 day 1 (C4D1), after about 6 weeks of nivolumab. Every single patient, without exception, relapsed after autologous stem cell transplantation, and brentuximab vedotin exposure varied. From thawed PBMCs, CD4+ T cells were purified using magnetic negative selection. Complete response, partial response or progressive disease were the best responses. Between the trimmed V and J ends, which lost 3 bases and 3 bases, there was a span of 13 bases. CDR3 length equals 16 residues. Germline V gene sequence: CDR1 SGHDT, CDR2 YYEEEE. The sequence was collected from a human donor with classical Hodgkin lymphoma. The sample consisted of CD4+ T cells from blood, taken before the fourth cycle of nivolumab. The rearrangement links TRBV5-6 to TRBJ2-6, with D perhaps matching TRBD2 (6 bases). The CDR3 DNA reads as TGTGCCAGCAGCTGGGACTCCGGGAGTGGGGCCAACGTCCTGACTTTC. As protein: CASSWDSGSGANVLTF.